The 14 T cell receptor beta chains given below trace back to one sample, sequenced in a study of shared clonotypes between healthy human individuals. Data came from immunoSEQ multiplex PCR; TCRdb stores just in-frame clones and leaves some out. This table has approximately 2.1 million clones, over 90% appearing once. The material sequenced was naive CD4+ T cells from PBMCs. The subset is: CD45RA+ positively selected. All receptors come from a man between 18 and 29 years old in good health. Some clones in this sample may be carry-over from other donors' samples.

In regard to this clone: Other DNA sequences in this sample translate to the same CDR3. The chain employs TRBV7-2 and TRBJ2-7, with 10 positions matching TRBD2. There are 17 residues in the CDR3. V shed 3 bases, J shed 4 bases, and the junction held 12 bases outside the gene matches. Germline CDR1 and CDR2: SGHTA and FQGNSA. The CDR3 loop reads CASSLARLAGARYEQYF. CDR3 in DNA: TGTGCCAGCAGCTTGGCGCGGCTAGCGGGAGCTAGATACGAGCAGTACTTC. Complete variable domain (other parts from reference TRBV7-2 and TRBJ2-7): GAGVSQSPSNKVTEKGKDVELRCDPISGHTALYWYRQSLGQGLEFLIYFQGNSAPDKSGLPSDRFSAERTGGSVSTLTIQRTQQEDSAVYLCASSLARLAGARYEQYFGPGTRLTVT.

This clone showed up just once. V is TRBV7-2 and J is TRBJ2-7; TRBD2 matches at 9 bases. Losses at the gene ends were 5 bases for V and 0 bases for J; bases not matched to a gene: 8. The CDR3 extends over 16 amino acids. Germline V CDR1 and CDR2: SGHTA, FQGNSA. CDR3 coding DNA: TGTGCCAGCAGCAAGAGGGGTAGCGGGAGCTCCTACGAGCAGTACTTC. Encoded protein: CASSKRGSGSSYEQYF. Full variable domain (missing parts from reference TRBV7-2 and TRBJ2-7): GAGVSQSPSNKVTEKGKDVELRCDPISGHTALYWYRQSLGQGLEFLIYFQGNSAPDKSGLPSDRFSAERTGGSVSTLTIQRTQQEDSAVYLCASSKRGSGSSYEQYFGPGTRLTVT.

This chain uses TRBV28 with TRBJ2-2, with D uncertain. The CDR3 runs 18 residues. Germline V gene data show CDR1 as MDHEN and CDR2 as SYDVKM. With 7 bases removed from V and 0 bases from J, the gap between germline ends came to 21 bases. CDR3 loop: CASKFPVGTSPNTGELFF. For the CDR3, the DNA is TGTGCCAGCAAGTTCCCGGTTGGAACCAGCCCGAACACCGGGGAGCTGTTTTTT.

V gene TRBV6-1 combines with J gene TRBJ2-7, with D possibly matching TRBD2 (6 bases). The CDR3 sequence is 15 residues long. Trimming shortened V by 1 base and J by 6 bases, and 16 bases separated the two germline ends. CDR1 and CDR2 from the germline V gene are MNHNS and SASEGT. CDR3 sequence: CASSEVGGLWAEQYF. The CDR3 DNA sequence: TGTGCCAGCAGTGAAGTCGGGGGACTCTGGGCCGAGCAGTACTTC.

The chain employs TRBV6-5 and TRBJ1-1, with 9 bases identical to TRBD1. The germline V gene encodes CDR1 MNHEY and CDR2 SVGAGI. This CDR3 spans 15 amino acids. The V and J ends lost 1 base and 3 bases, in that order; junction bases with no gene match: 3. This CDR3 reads CASSYFGQGYTEAFF. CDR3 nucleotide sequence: TGTGCCAGCAGTTACTTCGGACAGGGGTACACTGAAGCTTTCTTT.

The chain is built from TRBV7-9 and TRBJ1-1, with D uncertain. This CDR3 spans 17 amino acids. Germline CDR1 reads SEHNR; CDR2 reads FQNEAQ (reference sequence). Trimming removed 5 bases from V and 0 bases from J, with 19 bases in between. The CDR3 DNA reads TGTGCCAGCAGCAAACCCCTCAGGAACCGGCTGAACACTGAAGCTTTCTTT. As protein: CASSKPLRNRLNTEAFF.

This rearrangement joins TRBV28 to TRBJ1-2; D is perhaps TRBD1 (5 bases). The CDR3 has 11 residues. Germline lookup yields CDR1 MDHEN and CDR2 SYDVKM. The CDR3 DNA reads TGTGCAAGCGTAGGGGTGGGAGGCTACACCTTC. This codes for CASVGVGGYTF.

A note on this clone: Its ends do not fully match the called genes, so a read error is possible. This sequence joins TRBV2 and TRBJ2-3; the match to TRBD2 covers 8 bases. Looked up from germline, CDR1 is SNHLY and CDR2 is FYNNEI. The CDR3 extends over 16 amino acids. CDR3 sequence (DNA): TGTGCCGGCAGTGACGGAGCGGGAGTAGGAACAGATACGCAGTATTTT. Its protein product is CAGSDGAGVGTDTQYF. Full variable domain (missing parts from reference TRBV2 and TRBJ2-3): EPEVTQTPSHQVTQMGQEVILRCVPISNHLYFYWYRQILGQKVEFLVSFYNNEISEKSEIFDDQFSVERPDGSNFTLKIRSTKLEDSAMYFCAGSDGAGVGTDTQYFGPGTRLTVL.

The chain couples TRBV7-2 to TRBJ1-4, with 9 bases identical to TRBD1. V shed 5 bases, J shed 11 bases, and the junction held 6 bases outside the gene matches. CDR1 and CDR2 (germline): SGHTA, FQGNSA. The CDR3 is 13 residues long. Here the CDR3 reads CASSPGTGMKLFF. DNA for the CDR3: TGTGCCAGCAGCCCGGGGACAGGGATGAAACTGTTTTTT. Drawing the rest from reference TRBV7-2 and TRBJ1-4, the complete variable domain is GAGVSQSPSNKVTEKGKDVELRCDPISGHTALYWYRQSLGQGLEFLIYFQGNSAPDKSGLPSDRFSAERTGGSVSTLTIQRTQQEDSAVYLCASSPGTGMKLFFGSGTQLSVL.

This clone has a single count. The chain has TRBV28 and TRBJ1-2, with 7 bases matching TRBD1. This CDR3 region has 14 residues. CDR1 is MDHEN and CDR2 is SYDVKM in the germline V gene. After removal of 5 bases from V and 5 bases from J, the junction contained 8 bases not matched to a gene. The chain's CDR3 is CASSDSGTAYGYTF. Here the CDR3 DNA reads TGTGCCAGCAGTGATTCCGGGACAGCGTATGGCTACACCTTC.

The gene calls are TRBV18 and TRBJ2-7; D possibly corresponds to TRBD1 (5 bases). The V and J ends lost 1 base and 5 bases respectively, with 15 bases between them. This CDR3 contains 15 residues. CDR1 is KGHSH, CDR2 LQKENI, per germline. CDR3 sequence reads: CASSPQLPGADEQYF. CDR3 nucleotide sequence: TGTGCCAGCTCACCACAGCTGCCTGGGGCGGACGAGCAGTACTTC.

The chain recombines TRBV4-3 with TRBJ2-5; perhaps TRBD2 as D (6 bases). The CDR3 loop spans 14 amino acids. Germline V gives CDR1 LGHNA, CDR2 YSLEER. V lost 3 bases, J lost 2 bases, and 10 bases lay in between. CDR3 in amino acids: CASSHSGGQETQYF. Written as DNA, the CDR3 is TGCGCCAGCAGCCACAGTGGGGGGCAAGAGACCCAGTACTTC.

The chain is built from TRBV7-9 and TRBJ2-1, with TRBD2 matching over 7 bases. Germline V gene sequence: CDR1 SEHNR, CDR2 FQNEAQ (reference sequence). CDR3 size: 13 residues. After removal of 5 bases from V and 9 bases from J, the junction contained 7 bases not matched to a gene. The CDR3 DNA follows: TGTGCCAGCAGCCCCCTAGGGGAGGGTGAGCAGTTCTTC. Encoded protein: CASSPLGEGEQFF.

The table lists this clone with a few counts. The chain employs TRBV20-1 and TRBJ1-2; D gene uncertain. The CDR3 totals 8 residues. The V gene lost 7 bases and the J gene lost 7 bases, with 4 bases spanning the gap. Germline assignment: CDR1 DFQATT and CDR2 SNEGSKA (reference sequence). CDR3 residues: CSDPGYTF. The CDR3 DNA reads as TGCAGTGACCCTGGCTACACCTTC.